These 5 T cell receptor beta chains share one sample of origin, sequenced in a study of OX40 agonist ivuxolimab in advanced cancers. The data were produced by immunoSEQ multiplex PCR, yet TCRdb's version contains in-frame clones alone and is incomplete. The sample carries about 83,000 clones, 85% to 90% recorded once. This sample comprised CD4+ or CD8+ T cells sorted from blood, obtained in a trial of the OX40 agonist ivuxolimab. The receptors derive from an adult with an advanced solid tumor such as melanoma, head and neck, liver or kidney cancer.

The gene calls are TRBV2 and TRBJ1-5, with 8 nucleotides matching TRBD1. Germline V lookup: CDR1 SNHLY, CDR2 FYNNEI. The CDR3 length is 16 residues. After removal of 3 bases from V and 4 bases from J, the junction contained 8 bases not matched to a gene. The CDR3 DNA is TGTGCCAGCAGTGACGGTGGGACAGGCTTAAATCAGCCCCAGCATTTT. It specifies CASSDGGTGLNQPQHF.

V gene TRBV4-1 combines with J gene TRBJ2-1; perhaps TRBD2 as D (6 bases). V shed 4 bases and J shed 3 bases, with 16 bases lying between them. Per germline, CDR1 MGHRA and CDR2 YSYEKL. This CDR3 is built from 16 residues. Here the CDR3 DNA reads TGCGCCAGCAGCCCCTCCCCGGGGGACCACTACAATGAGCAGTTCTTC. As protein: CASSPSPGDHYNEQFF.

This clone was recorded once. The V and J genes are TRBV7-6 and TRBJ2-2; D is ambiguous. Germline V gives CDR1 SGHVS, CDR2 FNYEAQ. CDR3 length: 14 amino acids. V lost 6 bases and J lost 2, with 10 bases in between. The CDR3 reads CASSGATNTGELFF. CDR3 in DNA: TGTGCCAGCAGTGGAGCCACCAACACCGGGGAGCTGTTTTTT.

The V gene is TRBV7-3, the J gene TRBJ2-1; 11 bases match TRBD2. Trimming took 2 bases from V and 8 from J; bases not matched to a gene: 5. The CDR3 runs 15 residues. Germline-derived CDR1 and CDR2 are SGHTA and FQGTGA. The DNA of the CDR3 is TGTGCCAGCAGCTTATATAGCGGGGGGGCCTATGAGCAGTTCTTC. This encodes CASSLYSGGAYEQFF.

This clone was recorded only once. The chain employs TRBV5-5 and TRBJ1-3; no firm D call. V was pared by 4 bases and J by 3 bases, with 5 bases between. Looked up from germline, CDR1 is SGHKS and CDR2 is YYEKEE (reference sequence). The CDR3 sequence is 12 residues long. The CDR3 sequence is CASSRVGNTIYF. DNA of the CDR3: TGTGCCAGCAGCCGAGTTGGAAACACCATATATTTT.